The 15 T cell receptor beta chains below were found in one sample sequenced in a study of technical replicates of blood from several donors. Assay used: immunoSEQ multiplex PCR; TCRdb lists only in-frame clones, some missing. The sample records 95,000 to 100,000 clones, just over 95% being singletons. The sample was T cells isolated from PBMCs. These receptors were collected from a human donor in good health.

This clone turned up a few times. The chain links TRBV27 to TRBJ1-1, with D uncertain. There are 15 residues in the CDR3. V was clipped by 4 bases and J by 0 bases, with 12 bases between them. Germline lookup yields CDR1 MNHEY and CDR2 SMNVEV (reference sequence). In DNA, the CDR3 is TGTGCCAGCAGTTCCCCCCCAAGCATGAACACTGAAGCTTTCTTT. Translated: CASSSPPSMNTEAFF.

This clone was detected only once. This rearrangement joins TRBV7-9 to TRBJ2-1, with TRBD2 as a possible D gene (6 bases). The CDR3 length is 12 residues. CDR1 and CDR2 (germline): SEHNR, FQNEAQ (reference sequence). V lost 4 bases and J 6 bases, leaving 7 bases between the germline ends. CDR3 residues: CASSWGLNEQFF. As DNA, the CDR3 is TGTGCCAGCAGCTGGGGACTCAATGAGCAGTTCTTC.

The J gene is TRBJ2-7, the V gene TRBV5-5; a weak D match, TRBD2 (6 bases). V lost 0 bases, J lost 2 bases, and 12 bases lay in between. This CDR3 is 15 amino acids long. Per the germline V gene, CDR1 is SGHKS and CDR2 is YYEKEE (reference sequence). The CDR3 bases are TGTGCCAGCAGCTTGGCCGCTAGCGAGGCCTACGAGCAGTACTTC. It yields the protein CASSLAASEAYEQYF.

The chain combines TRBV10-1 with TRBJ2-1, with unresolved D. Germline V gene data show CDR1 as WNHNN and CDR2 as SYGVQD (reference sequence). The CDR3 loop spans 14 amino acids. V lost 3 bases, J lost 6 bases, and 12 bases lay in between. CDR3 amino acids: CASSDRRGINEQFF. Here the CDR3 DNA reads TGCGCCAGCAGTGATCGTCGCGGAATCAATGAGCAGTTCTTC.

In DNA form, the CDR3 reads TGTGCCAGCTGGGGGACACTCGAGCAGTACTTC. This codes for CASWGTLEQYF. The J gene is TRBJ2-7, the V gene TRBV6-5; maybe TRBD1 (6 bases). Germline assignment: CDR1 MNHEY and CDR2 SVGAGI. The CDR3 extends over 11 amino acids. V shed 8 bases and J shed 6 bases, with 11 bases lying between them.

This chain links TRBV2 with TRBJ2-5, with TRBD2 matching over 13 bases. With V trimmed by 6 bases and J by 5 bases, 9 bases remained unmatched. Per germline, CDR1 SNHLY and CDR2 FYNNEI. The CDR3 covers 16 residues. The CDR3 DNA reads as TGTGCCAGCAGAGTAACTAGCGGGGGGGCCTGGGAGACCCAGTACTTC. It encodes CASRVTSGGAWETQYF.

The rearrangement uses TRBV28 and TRBJ2-3; 11 bases fit TRBD2. The germline V gene encodes CDR1 MDHEN and CDR2 SYDVKM. This CDR3 is built from 16 residues. V was clipped by 5 bases and J by 1 base; unmatched bases: 5. The CDR3 loop is CASSASLAGGTDTQYF. The DNA for the CDR3 is TGTGCCAGCAGTGCCTCACTAGCGGGAGGCACAGATACGCAGTATTTT. The full variable domain, completed using reference TRBV28 and TRBJ2-3, is DVKVTQSSRYLVKRTGEKVFLECVQDMDHENMFWYRQDPGLGLRLIYFSYDVKMKEKGDIPEGYSVSREKKERFSLILESASTNQTSMYLCASSASLAGGTDTQYFGPGTRLTVL.

This clone was seen just once. The CDR3 reads CASSLVPGKNIQYF. The DNA for the CDR3 is TGTGCCAGCAGCTTAGTTCCAGGAAAAAACATTCAGTACTTC. The chain employs TRBV11-2 and TRBJ2-4; D is unclear. Germline V CDR1 and CDR2: SGHAT, FQNNGV. Trimming stripped 1 base from V and 4 bases from J, with 8 bases between. This CDR3 contains 14 residues.

This sequence joins TRBV2 and TRBJ1-2, with D hard to call. The germline V gene has CDR1 SNHLY and CDR2 FYNNEI. This CDR3 has 15 amino acids. V lost 4 bases and J 4 bases, leaving 16 bases between the germline ends. The CDR3 DNA follows: TGTGCCAGCAGTGTAAGAGAGGGCTCAACCTATGGCTACACCTTC. Translating it yields CASSVREGSTYGYTF.

The chain's CDR3 is CASSDRVFNSPLHF. CDR3 DNA: TGCGCCAGCAGTGACCGGGTCTTTAATTCACCCCTCCACTTT. The V and J genes are TRBV10-2 and TRBJ1-6; D remains ambiguous. V lost 3 bases to trimming and J lost 6 bases, with 9 bases between them. Per germline, CDR1 WSHSY and CDR2 SAAADI. There are 14 residues in the CDR3.

The CDR3 region is CAISESASAYTDTQYF. In DNA, the CDR3 is TGTGCCATCAGTGAGTCGGCTAGCGCTTACACAGATACGCAGTATTTT. V usage is TRBV10-3 and J usage is TRBJ2-3; weak D call: TRBD2 (6 bases). Trimming left V 0 bases short and J 2 bases short, with 12 bases between. Germline loops: CDR1 ENHRY, CDR2 SYGVKD. The CDR3 has 16 amino acids.

The V and J genes are TRBV6-1 and TRBJ2-7; 8 bases align to TRBD1. V shed 6 bases and J 0 bases; nucleotides not matched to a gene: 7. The CDR3 consists of 15 residues. Germline V gene lookup returns CDR1 MNHNS and CDR2 SASEGT. For the CDR3, the DNA is TGTGCCAGCAGCCATACGGGACAGGCCTCCTACGAGCAGTACTTC. Translation: CASSHTGQASYEQYF.

V is TRBV30 and J is TRBJ1-1; no firm D call. V shed 4 bases and J shed 0 bases, with 12 bases lying between them. CDR3 size: 14 residues. CDR1 and CDR2 from the germline V gene are GTSNPN and SVGIG (reference sequence). The CDR3 loop is CAWIRSYMNTEAFF. DNA for the CDR3: TGTGCCTGGATAAGAAGTTACATGAACACTGAAGCTTTCTTT.

The gene calls are TRBV25-1 and TRBJ2-1, with D perhaps matching TRBD2 (6 bases). CDR1 and CDR2 from the germline V gene are MGHDK and SYGVNS. The CDR3 is made up of 15 amino acids. Trimming left V 5 bases short and J 2 bases short, with 13 bases between. The DNA of the CDR3 is TGTGCCAGCAGTCCGTCCGGAGGGCCCTACAATGAGCAGTTCTTC. This translates into CASSPSGGPYNEQFF.

This chain joins TRBV5-6 and TRBJ2-7, with a tentative D call TRBD2 (5 bases). Germline CDR1 SGHDT, CDR2 YYEEEE. The CDR3 has 14 amino acids. The V gene lost 3 bases and the J gene lost 3 bases, with 13 bases spanning the gap. Written as DNA, the CDR3 is TGTGCCAGCAGCTCTACGGGGAGAGGCTACGAGCAGTACTTC. Its protein product is CASSSTGRGYEQYF.